The 32 T cell receptor beta chains presented below share a single source sample, sequenced in a study of T cells in Graves' hyperthyroidism and ophthalmopathy. Researchers took RNA transcripts and amplified the TCR beta CDR3 regions from them. In the first-round RT-PCR of the TCR CDR3, the HTBI primer set was used. TCRdb redid the calling of the multiplex PCR reads with MiXCR, one entry per CDR3 protein. The sample has roughly 420,000 distinct CDR3 sequences, around 15% seen once. The sequenced sample consisted of blood. The receptor set was obtained from a woman between 18 and 29 years old with Graves' hyperthyroidism.

This clonotype was seen ten or more times. This chain joins TRBV12-3 or TRBV12-4 and TRBJ2-1; 7 nucleotides align to TRBD2. J gave up 3 bases and V 7 bases, and 6 bases lay outside the gene matches. There are 14 residues in the CDR3. Here the CDR3 reads CASNRREGYNEQFF. The CDR3 DNA reads TGTGCCAGCAACCGCAGGGAGGGCTACAATGAGCAGTTCTTC.

This clonotype was recorded many times. The gene calls are TRBV12-3 or TRBV12-4 and TRBJ2-1; 9 bases are shared with TRBD2. This CDR3 has 17 amino acids. Trimming removed 2 bases from V and 10 bases from J; junction bases left unmatched: 15. CDR3 loop: CASSLQPLGSGSREQFF. The CDR3 DNA reads TGTGCCAGCAGTTTACAGCCATTGGGTAGCGGGAGTCGCGAGCAGTTCTTC.

The rearrangement uses TRBV29-1 and TRBJ1-2, with D unclear. Trimming stripped 1 base from V and 8 bases from J, with 20 bases between. Germline V gene lookup returns CDR1 SQVTM and CDR2 ANQGSEA. The CDR3 has 15 residues. The CDR3 region has the DNA TGCAGCGTTGAAGTGTCGGCCGAAAGATTTTGGGGCTACACCTTC. This translates into CSVEVSAERFWGYTF.

Many counts were recorded for this clonotype. The chain recombines TRBV19 with TRBJ1-1; no definite D call. Germline values: CDR1 LNHDA, CDR2 SQIVND (reference sequence). Between the trimmed V and J ends, which lost 3 bases and 6 bases, there was a span of 11 bases. The CDR3 has 13 amino acids. CDR3 protein: CASSIEGFSEAFF. The CDR3 DNA is TGTGCCAGTAGTATCGAAGGATTCTCTGAAGCTTTCTTT. Combining the CDR3 with reference TRBV19 and TRBJ1-1 gives the whole variable domain DGGITQSPKYLFRKEGQNVTLSCEQNLNHDAMYWYRQDPGQGLRLIYYSQIVNDFQKGDIAEGYSVSREKKESFPLTVTSAQKNPTAFYLCASSIEGFSEAFFGQGTRLTVV.

The V and J genes are TRBV27 and TRBJ2-7; weak D call: TRBD2 (6 bases). The CDR3 is made up of 14 amino acids. Between the trimmed V and J ends, which lost 6 bases and 4 bases, there was a span of 16 bases. Germline V gene data show CDR1 as MNHEY and CDR2 as SMNVEV (reference sequence). For the CDR3, the DNA is TGTGCCAGCAGGGTAAGAGGAGGGCAGTACGAGCAGTACTTC. Translated, it gives CASRVRGGQYEQYF.

In this sample, this clonotype turned up many times. The V and J genes are TRBV12-3 or TRBV12-4 and TRBJ2-7; D not certain. Trimming cost V 0 bases and J 1 base, with 13 bases left between them. The length of the CDR3 is 16 residues. The CDR3 DNA reads TGTGCCAGCAGTTTAGCGGGCCCCGTGAGGTCCTACGAGCAGTACTTC. Residues: CASSLAGPVRSYEQYF.

The rearrangement uses TRBV7-6 and TRBJ2-2, with D perhaps TRBD1 (6 bases). Between the trimmed V and J ends, which lost 1 base and 2 bases, there was a span of 14 bases. The germline V gene has CDR1 SGHVS and CDR2 FNYEAQ. This CDR3 contains 17 residues. The CDR3 here is CASSLVDSRFNTGELFF. CDR3 coding DNA: TGTGCCAGCAGCTTAGTGGACAGCAGATTTAACACCGGGGAGCTGTTTTTT.

The chain joins TRBV15 to TRBJ2-5; 12 bases fit TRBD2. Germline V gene data show CDR1 as LNHNV and CDR2 as YYDKDF (reference sequence). This CDR3 spans 19 amino acids. V trimming: 0 bases; J trimming: 2 bases; junction bases outside the gene matches: 10. This CDR3 is CATSRDATSGSLGQETQYF. DNA of the CDR3: TGTGCCACCAGCAGAGATGCGACTAGCGGGAGTCTGGGGCAAGAGACCCAGTACTTC.

The V and J genes are TRBV5-6 and TRBJ2-2; D uncertain. V lost 4 bases to trimming and J lost 4 bases, with 14 bases between them. Germline V lookup: CDR1 SGHDT, CDR2 YYEEEE. This CDR3 comprises 15 residues. The CDR3 loop is CASSPGGTSTGELFF. DNA of the CDR3: TGTGCCAGCAGCCCTGGTGGAACGAGCACCGGGGAGCTGTTTTTT.

The V and J genes are TRBV12-3 or TRBV12-4 and TRBJ2-2; no clear D. V shed 6 bases and J shed 7 bases, with 6 bases lying between them. The CDR3 extends over 11 amino acids. Here the CDR3 reads CASREVGELFF. Here the CDR3 DNA reads TGTGCCAGCAGAGAGGTCGGGGAGCTGTTTTTT.

This clonotype was seen more than once but under ten times. V gene TRBV12-3 or TRBV12-4 combines with J gene TRBJ2-6; a possible D gene is TRBD1 (6 bases). V lost 4 bases to trimming and J lost 3 bases, with 10 bases between them. The CDR3 runs 15 residues. The CDR3 spells CASSSTGYGANVLTF. CDR3 nucleotides: TGTGCCAGCAGTTCTACAGGGTATGGGGCCAACGTCCTGACTTTC.

This clonotype occurred many times. The chain has TRBV29-1 and TRBJ2-5, with unresolved D. The CDR3 covers 11 residues. The V gene's germline CDR1 is SQVTM and CDR2 ANQGSEA. V was pared by 4 bases and J by 6 bases, with 9 bases between. The CDR3: CSVVGLQTQYF. The CDR3 DNA reads TGCAGCGTTGTAGGGTTGCAGACCCAGTACTTC.

This clonotype was found many times. The rearrangement uses TRBV7-2 and TRBJ1-2, with a possible D match to TRBD1 (5 bases). Trimming shortened V by 8 bases and J by 4 bases, and 11 bases separated the two germline ends. The CDR3 covers 12 residues. CDR1 and CDR2 (germline): SGHTA, FQGNSA. CDR3 sequence: CASAVGGYGYTF. The CDR3 bases are TGTGCCAGCGCGGTCGGGGGCTATGGCTACACCTTC.

This clonotype was seen at least ten times. The chain uses TRBV11-2 and TRBJ2-1; the match to TRBD2 covers 10 bases. CDR1 is SGHAT, CDR2 FQNNGV, per germline. This CDR3 region has 18 residues. J lost 2 bases, V lost 3 bases, and 10 bases had no gene match. This CDR3 reads CASSLIVAGGWTYNEQFF. The DNA of the CDR3 is TGTGCCAGCAGCTTGATTGTAGCGGGAGGTTGGACCTACAATGAGCAGTTCTTC. Looking up the rest from reference TRBV11-2 and TRBJ2-1 gives the full variable domain: EAGVAQSPRYKIIEKRQSVAFWCNPISGHATLYWYQQILGQGPKLLIQFQNNGVVDDSQLPKDRFSAERLKGVDSTLKIQPAKLEDSAVYLCASSLIVAGGWTYNEQFFGPGTRLTVL.

This clonotype was seen repeatedly, ten times or more. This chain connects TRBV28 to TRBJ2-3; D gene uncertain. Trimming shortened V by 6 bases and J by 0 bases, and 10 bases separated the two germline ends. The CDR3 is 14 residues long. Germline CDR1 MDHEN, CDR2 SYDVKM. CDR3 bases: TGTGCCAGCAGGGCCCGATCTAGCACAGATACGCAGTATTTT. It encodes CASRARSSTDTQYF.

This clonotype was recorded at least ten times. The chain joins TRBV4-1 to TRBJ2-1; TRBD2 matches 11 bases. The trim removed 4 bases at V and 8 bases at J, leaving 4 bases unmatched. The germline V gene has CDR1 MGHRA and CDR2 YSYEKL. The CDR3 spans 14 residues. This CDR3 is CASSRGTSGYEQFF. The CDR3 DNA reads as TGCGCCAGCAGCCGGGGGACTAGCGGATATGAGCAGTTCTTC.

This clonotype came up many times. This sequence joins TRBV2 and TRBJ2-7; no reliable D call. The CDR3 extends over 14 amino acids. CDR1 is SNHLY, CDR2 FYNNEI, per germline. Trimming shortened V by 8 bases and J by 6 bases, and 20 bases separated the two germline ends. For the CDR3, the DNA is TGTGCCAGCCTCGGAACTGGGTCGGATCTCGAGCAGTACTTC. As protein: CASLGTGSDLEQYF. Filled out from reference TRBV2 and TRBJ2-7, the complete variable domain reads EPEVTQTPSHQVTQMGQEVILRCVPISNHLYFYWYRQILGQKVEFLVSFYNNEISEKSEIFDDQFSVERPDGSNFTLKIRSTKLEDSAMYFCASLGTGSDLEQYFGPGTRLTVT.

This clonotype was counted between two and nine times. V is TRBV5-1 and J is TRBJ2-5; TRBD1 agrees at 7 bases. This CDR3 is built from 15 residues. Germline CDR1 SGHRS, CDR2 YFSETQ. The V gene end was trimmed by 3 bases and the J gene end by 4 bases; junction bases not matched to a gene: 9. In nucleotides, the CDR3 is TGCGCCAGCAGCTACCAGGGGGAAGGGGGAGAGACCCAGTACTTC. Protein product: CASSYQGEGGETQYF.

The rearrangement links TRBV5-1 to TRBJ2-2; 10 positions agree with TRBD2. The CDR3 length is 15 residues. The V gene's germline CDR1 is SGHRS and CDR2 YFSETQ. With V trimmed by 3 bases and J by 6 bases, 5 bases remained unmatched. CDR3 amino acids: CASSSAGGPSGELFF. The CDR3 DNA is TGCGCCAGCAGCTCAGCGGGAGGGCCATCCGGGGAGCTGTTTTTT.

This clonotype was seen repeatedly, ten times or more. The chain carries TRBV27 and TRBJ1-2; 7 bases map to TRBD1. The CDR3 loop spans 15 amino acids. V shed 6 bases, J shed 2 bases, and the junction held 9 bases outside the gene matches. Germline-derived CDR1 and CDR2 are MNHEY and SMNVEV (reference sequence). DNA for the CDR3: TGTGCCAGCAGCTCCTTACAGGGGATGAACTATGGCTACACCTTC. It codes for CASSSLQGMNYGYTF.

Only a few counts were recorded for this clonotype. The chain recombines TRBV9 with TRBJ2-3; D uncertain. Trimming removed 4 bases at V and 6 bases at J, with 12 bases between. CDR1 and CDR2 from the germline V gene are SGDLS and YYNGEE. The CDR3 has 13 amino acids. DNA for the CDR3: TGTGCCAGCAGCCAAAAGCCCCCGGATACGCAGTATTTT. Translation gives CASSQKPPDTQYF.

This clonotype was seen at least ten times. The rearrangement uses TRBV12-3 or TRBV12-4 and TRBJ2-1; 7 bases fit TRBD2. CDR3 length: 12 residues. Trimming at V came to 5 bases and at J to 15 bases, leaving 10 bases not matched to a gene. The chain's CDR3 is CASSIPGGDPFF. In nucleotides, the CDR3 is TGTGCCAGCAGTATACCGGGAGGCGATCCGTTCTTC.

This clonotype was counted at least ten times. CDR3 DNA sequence: TGTGCCAGCAGTCCCCCGATGGAGGCTTATGGCTACACCTTC. It specifies CASSPPMEAYGYTF. The chain has TRBV28 and TRBJ1-2; D is uncertain. The CDR3 has 14 amino acids. V lost 5 bases and J 5 bases, leaving 15 bases between the germline ends. Germline V gene sequence: CDR1 MDHEN, CDR2 SYDVKM.

There are a few counts of this clonotype. The chain links TRBV6-2 or TRBV6-3 to TRBJ2-1; unclear D gene. Germline assignment: CDR1 MNHEY and CDR2 SVGEGT. Deletions cut 5 bases from V and 6 bases from J, with 11 bases between. This CDR3 spans 13 amino acids. The CDR3 region is CASSALQSNEQFF. CDR3 in DNA: TGTGCCAGCAGTGCCCTACAAAGCAATGAGCAGTTCTTC.

This clonotype was found many times. The chain employs TRBV19 and TRBJ1-5; TRBD1 matches 8 bases. Looked up from germline, CDR1 is LNHDA and CDR2 is SQIVND (reference sequence). The CDR3 runs 16 residues. Germline trimming cut 5 bases from V and 1 base from J; bases unmatched to any gene: 7. CDR3 sequence: CASSWGQDTSNQPQHF. CDR3 nucleotide sequence: TGTGCCAGTAGTTGGGGACAGGACACGAGCAATCAGCCCCAGCATTTT.

On this clonotype: The conserved phenylalanine or tryptophan normally closing the CDR3 is absent here, so this likely arose from a read error. The chain is built from TRBV13 and TRBJ2-5, with TRBD2 matching 10 bases. The germline CDR1 and CDR2 sequences are PRHDT and FYEKMQ (reference sequence). The length of the CDR3 is 16 residues. The J segment lost 0 bases and the V segment lost 5 bases, leaving 6 bases of the junction unmatched. The CDR3 DNA reads as TGTGCCAGCAGCCCTAGCGGGAGCACTTACCAAGAGACCCAGTACCTC. As protein: CASSPSGSTYQETQYL.

This clonotype showed up just a few times. This chain joins TRBV12-5 and TRBJ1-4; tentatively, D is TRBD1 (5 bases). The CDR3 has 16 residues. The germline V gene encodes CDR1 LGHNT and CDR2 FRNRAP. Deletions cut 0 bases from V and 2 bases from J, with 10 bases between. The DNA of the CDR3 is TGTGCTAGTGGTTTGGTAGGCAGGGCGACTAATGAAAAACTGTTTTTT. The encoded protein is CASGLVGRATNEKLFF.

The CDR3 protein is CASSYHISGGADTQHF. The DNA for the CDR3 is TGTGCCAGCAGTTACCATATCAGCGGTGGTGCAGATACGCAGCATTTT. The chain links TRBV6-6 to TRBJ2-3; D is ambiguous. The better agreement between TRBJ1-5 and the DNA end casts doubt on the J call. Germline CDR1 reads MNHNY; CDR2 reads SVGAGI (reference sequence). This CDR3 is built from 16 residues.

This clonotype was seen only once. This chain joins TRBV3-1 and TRBJ1-1; tentatively, D is TRBD1 (6 bases). This CDR3 spans 15 amino acids. Trimming removed 4 bases from V and 1 base from J, with 13 bases in between. Germline loops: CDR1 LGHDT, CDR2 YNNKEL (reference sequence). CDR3 sequence: CASSPFRTANTEAFF. CDR3 bases: TGTGCCAGCAGCCCTTTTAGGACAGCGAACACTGAAGCTTTCTTT.

This clonotype has only a few counts. The chain employs TRBV4-3 and TRBJ2-3, with D possibly matching TRBD2 (5 bases). With 1 base removed from V and 4 bases from J, the gap between germline ends came to 18 bases. Per the germline V gene, CDR1 is LGHNA and CDR2 is YSLEER. There are 17 residues in the CDR3. CDR3 loop: CASSQGASGKTSDTQYF. The CDR3 region has the DNA TGCGCCAGCAGCCAAGGCGCATCGGGAAAGACATCAGATACGCAGTATTTT.

This clonotype was picked up one time. This chain links TRBV6-2 or TRBV6-3 with TRBJ2-1; the match to TRBD2 covers 9 bases. CDR1 MNHEY and CDR2 SVGEGT come from the germline V gene. J lost 8 bases, V lost 2 bases, and 7 bases had no gene match. The CDR3 covers 15 residues. CDR3 in DNA: TGTGCCAGCAGTTACCCGGCGGGAGGGATGGATGAGCAGTTCTTC. Protein sequence: CASSYPAGGMDEQFF.

V gene TRBV15 combines with J gene TRBJ2-5; the match to TRBD1 covers 7 bases. V was clipped by 5 bases and J by 5 bases; unmatched bases: 2. This CDR3 is 12 amino acids long. CDR1 is LNHNV, CDR2 YYDKDF, per germline (reference sequence). This CDR3 reads CATSEGAETQYF. The CDR3 DNA reads as TGTGCCACCAGCGAGGGGGCGGAGACCCAGTACTTC.